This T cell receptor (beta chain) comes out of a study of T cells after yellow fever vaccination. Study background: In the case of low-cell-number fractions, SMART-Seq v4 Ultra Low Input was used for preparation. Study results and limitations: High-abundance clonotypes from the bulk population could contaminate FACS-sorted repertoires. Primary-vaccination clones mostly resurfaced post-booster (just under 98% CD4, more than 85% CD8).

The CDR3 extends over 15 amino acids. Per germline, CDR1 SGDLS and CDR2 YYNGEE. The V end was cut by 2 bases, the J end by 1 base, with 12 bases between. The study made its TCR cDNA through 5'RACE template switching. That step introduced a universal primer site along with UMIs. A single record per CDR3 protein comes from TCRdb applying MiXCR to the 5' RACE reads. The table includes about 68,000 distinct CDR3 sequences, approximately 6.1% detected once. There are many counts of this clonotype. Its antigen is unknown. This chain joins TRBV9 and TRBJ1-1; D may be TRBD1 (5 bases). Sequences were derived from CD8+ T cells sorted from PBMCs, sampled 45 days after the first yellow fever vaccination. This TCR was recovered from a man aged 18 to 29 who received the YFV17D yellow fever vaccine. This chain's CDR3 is CASSVGGYPNTEAFF. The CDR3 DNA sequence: TGTGCCAGCAGCGTCGGGGGGTATCCGAACACTGAAGCTTTCTTT. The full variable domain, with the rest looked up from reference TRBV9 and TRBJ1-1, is DSGVTQTPKHLITATGQRVTLRCSPRSGDLSVYWYQQSLDQGLQFLIQYYNGEERAKGNILERFSAQQFPDLHSELNLSSLELGDSALYFCASSVGGYPNTEAFFGQGTRLTVV.